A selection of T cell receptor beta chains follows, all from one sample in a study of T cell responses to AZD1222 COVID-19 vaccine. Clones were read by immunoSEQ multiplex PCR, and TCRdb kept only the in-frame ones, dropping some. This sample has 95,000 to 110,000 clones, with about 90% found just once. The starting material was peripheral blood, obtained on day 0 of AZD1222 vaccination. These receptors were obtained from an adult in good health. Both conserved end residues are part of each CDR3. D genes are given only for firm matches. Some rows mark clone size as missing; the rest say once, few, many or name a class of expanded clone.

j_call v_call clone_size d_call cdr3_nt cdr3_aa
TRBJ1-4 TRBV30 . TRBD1 TGTGCCTGGACTAAACAGGGGATTGGAGAAAAACTGTTTTTT CAWTKQGIGEKLFF
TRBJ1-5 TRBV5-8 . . TGTGCCAGCAGCCGCCGCGGGGGGGCTAGCAATCAGCCCCAGCATTTT CASSRRGGASNQPQHF
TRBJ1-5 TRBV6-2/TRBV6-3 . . TGTGCCAGCAGTTACTATAGGACAGCCCAGCCCCAGCATTTT CASSYYRTAQPQHF
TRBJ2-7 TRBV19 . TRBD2 TGTGCCAGTAGCGTAGCGGGAGGGCCGTACGAGCAGTACTTC CASSVAGGPYEQYF
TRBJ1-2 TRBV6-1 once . TGTGCCAGCAGTTCCCAGGGGTTGCGAGGCTACACCTTC CASSSQGLRGYTF
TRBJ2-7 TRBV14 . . TGTGCCAGCAGCCAAGTTCGAGGGGCCAGGGAGTACTTC CASSQVRGAREYF
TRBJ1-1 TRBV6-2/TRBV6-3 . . TGTGCCAGCAGTTACGCTAATCCCCCGGGAATGGACACTGAAGCTTTCTTT CASSYANPPGMDTEAFF
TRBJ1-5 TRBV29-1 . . TGCAGCGTTGAAGATGGGGCCCTGGGGCAGCCCCAGCATTTT CSVEDGALGQPQHF
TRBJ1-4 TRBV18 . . TGTGCCAGCTCACCGTTCGGGCAGGCCCCCGATAATGAAAAACTGTTTTTT CASSPFGQAPDNEKLFF
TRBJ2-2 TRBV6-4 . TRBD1 TGTGCCAGCAGTCCCGGACAGGGTAATAACGGGGAGCTGTTTTTT CASSPGQGNNGELFF